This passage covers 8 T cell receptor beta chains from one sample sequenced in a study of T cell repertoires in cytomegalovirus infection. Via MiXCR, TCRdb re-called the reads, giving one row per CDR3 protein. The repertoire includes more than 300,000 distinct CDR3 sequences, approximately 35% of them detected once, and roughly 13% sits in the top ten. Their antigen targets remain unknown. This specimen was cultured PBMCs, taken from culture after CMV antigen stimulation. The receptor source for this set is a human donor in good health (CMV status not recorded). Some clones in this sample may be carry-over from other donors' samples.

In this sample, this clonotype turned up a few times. The CDR3 loop reads CASSTASDSSYNEQFF. CDR3 DNA sequence: TGTGCCAGCAGTACAGCTAGCGATAGTTCCTACAATGAGCAGTTCTTC. The V and J genes are TRBV28 and TRBJ2-1; D perhaps matches TRBD2 (6 bases). The CDR3 loop spans 16 amino acids. V was pared by 5 bases and J by 1 base, with 15 bases between. CDR1 and CDR2 from the germline V gene are MDHEN and SYDVKM.

The CDR3 region has the DNA TGTGCCAGCAGCTTCGCACAGGCTTCCTACGAGCAGTACTTC. It translates to CASSFAQASYEQYF. The rearrangement links TRBV5-4 to TRBJ2-7, with D possibly being TRBD1 (5 bases). CDR3 length: 14 residues. Trimming cost V 2 bases and J 1 base, with 10 bases left between them. Germline lookup yields CDR1 SGHNT and CDR2 YYREEE (reference sequence).

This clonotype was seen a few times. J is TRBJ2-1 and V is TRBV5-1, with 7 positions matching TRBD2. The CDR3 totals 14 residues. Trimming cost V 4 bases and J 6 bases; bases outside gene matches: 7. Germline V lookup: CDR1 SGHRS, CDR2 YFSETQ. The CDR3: CASSPKLASNEQFF. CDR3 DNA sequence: TGCGCCAGCAGCCCAAAACTAGCGAGCAATGAGCAGTTCTTC.

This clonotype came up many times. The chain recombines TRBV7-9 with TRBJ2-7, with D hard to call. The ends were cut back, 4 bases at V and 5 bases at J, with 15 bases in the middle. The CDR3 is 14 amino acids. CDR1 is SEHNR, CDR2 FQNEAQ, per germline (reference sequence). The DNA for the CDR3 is TGTGCCAGCAGCTACCCCCCGCCCCGCCACGAGCAGTACTTC. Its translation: CASSYPPPRHEQYF.

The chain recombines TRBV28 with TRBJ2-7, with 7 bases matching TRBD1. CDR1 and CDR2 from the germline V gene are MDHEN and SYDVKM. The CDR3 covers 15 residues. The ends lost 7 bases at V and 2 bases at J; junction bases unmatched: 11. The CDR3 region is CASNSLDRAAYEQYF. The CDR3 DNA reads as TGTGCCAGCAACTCCTTAGACAGGGCCGCCTACGAGCAGTACTTC.

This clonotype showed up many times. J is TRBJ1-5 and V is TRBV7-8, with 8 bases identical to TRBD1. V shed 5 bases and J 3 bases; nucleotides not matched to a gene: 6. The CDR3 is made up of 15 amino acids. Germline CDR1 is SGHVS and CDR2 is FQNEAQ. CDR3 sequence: CASSTRTGNNQPQHF. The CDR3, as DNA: TGTGCCAGCAGCACCCGGACAGGGAACAATCAGCCCCAGCATTTT. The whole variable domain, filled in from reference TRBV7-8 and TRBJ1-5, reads GAGVSQSPRYKVAKRGQDVALRCDPISGHVSLFWYQQALGQGPEFLTYFQNEAQLDKSGLPSDRFFAERPEGSVSTLKIQRTQQEDSAVYLCASSTRTGNNQPQHFGDGTRLSIL.

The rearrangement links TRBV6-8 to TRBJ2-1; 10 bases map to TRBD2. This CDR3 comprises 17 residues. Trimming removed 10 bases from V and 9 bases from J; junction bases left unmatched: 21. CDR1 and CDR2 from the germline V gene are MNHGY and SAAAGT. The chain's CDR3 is CATQRGAGAGGPGEQFF. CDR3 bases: TGTGCCACCCAGAGAGGTGCTGGAGCGGGAGGGCCAGGTGAGCAGTTCTTC.

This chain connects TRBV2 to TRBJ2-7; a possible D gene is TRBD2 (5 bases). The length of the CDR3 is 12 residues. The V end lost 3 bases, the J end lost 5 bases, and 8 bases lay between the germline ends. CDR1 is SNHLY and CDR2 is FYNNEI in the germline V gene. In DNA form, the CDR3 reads TGTGCCAGCAGTGACGGGGTCCACGAGCAGTACTTC. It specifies CASSDGVHEQYF. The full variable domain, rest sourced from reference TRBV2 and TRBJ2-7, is EPEVTQTPSHQVTQMGQEVILRCVPISNHLYFYWYRQILGQKVEFLVSFYNNEISEKSEIFDDQFSVERPDGSNFTLKIRSTKLEDSAMYFCASSDGVHEQYFGPGTRLTVT.